The source of this T cell receptor beta chain is a study of blood T cell repertoires in COVID-19. In this sample, this clone turned up once. Per the germline V gene, CDR1 is SGDLS and CDR2 is YYNGEE. The CDR3 runs 16 residues. V was clipped by 4 bases and J by 2 bases; unmatched bases: 6. Sequencing was performed with immunoSEQ multiplex PCR; in TCRdb, only in-frame clones are kept and a portion is missing. This table has 85,000 to 95,000 clones, about 82% appearing once. The sample consisted of peripheral blood. The receptor was isolated from a human donor in a cohort sampled during active COVID-19. V is TRBV9 and J is TRBJ2-3; 11 bases match TRBD2. The CDR3 DNA sequence: TGTGCCAGCAGCACCCGACTAGCGGGGCACACAGATACGCAGTATTTT. Its protein product is CASSTRLAGHTDTQYF.